This T cell receptor (beta chain) was sequenced during a study of T-cell reconstitution after alpha-beta-depleted transplantation in children. General observations from the study: For some patients, TCRbeta diversity was high at day 60 because of recipient T cells and thymic progenitors that survived.

Unique molecular identifiers were incorporated during preparation of the TCRbeta library. Via MiXCR, TCRdb re-called the PCR reads, giving one row per CDR3 protein. The data show about 980,000 distinct CDR3 sequences, under 30% seen once. The germline V gene encodes CDR1 SGHTA and CDR2 FQGTGA. The CDR3 spans 14 residues. This clonotype showed up many times. No antigen is known for it. One end of the junction varies from germline; a read error may be responsible. The clonotype originates from a boy less than two years old who had a stem cell transplant for SCID, so the T cells may come from the graft donor. Sequenced material: PBMCs, mostly from graft donor cells, taken 360 days after TCRalphabeta/CD19-depleted stem cell transplant. V is TRBV7-3 and J is TRBJ2-2; no clear D gene. CDR3 DNA: TGCGCCAGCAGCTTAACAAGGAACACCGGGGAGCTGTTTTTT. Translated, it gives CASSLTRNTGELFF.